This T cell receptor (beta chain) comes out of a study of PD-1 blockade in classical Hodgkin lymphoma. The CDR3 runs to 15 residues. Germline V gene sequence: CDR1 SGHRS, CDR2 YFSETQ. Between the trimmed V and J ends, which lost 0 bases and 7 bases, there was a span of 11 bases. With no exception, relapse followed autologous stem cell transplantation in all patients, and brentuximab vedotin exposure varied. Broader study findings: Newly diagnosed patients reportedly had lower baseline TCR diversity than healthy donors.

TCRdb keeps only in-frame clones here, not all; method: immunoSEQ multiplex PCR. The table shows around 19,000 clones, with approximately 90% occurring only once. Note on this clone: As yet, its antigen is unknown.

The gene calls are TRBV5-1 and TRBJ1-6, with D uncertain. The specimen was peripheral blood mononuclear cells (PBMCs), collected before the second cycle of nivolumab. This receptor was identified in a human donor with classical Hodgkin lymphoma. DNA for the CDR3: TGCGCCAGCAGCTTGGGGTTCGGGAACAATTCACCCCTCCACTTT. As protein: CASSLGFGNNSPLHF.